A selection of T cell receptor beta chains follows, all from one sample in a study of blood T cell repertoires in COVID-19. Repertoires were generated with immunoSEQ multiplex PCR, while TCRdb's copy carries only in-frame clones and drops some. Of about 220,000 clones detected, 84% appear once; the ten largest clones hold about 3%. The material sequenced was peripheral blood. These TCRs come from a woman aged 25 to 39 who had recovered from COVID-19. CDR3s include the opening cysteine and the closing phenylalanine or tryptophan.

TRBV5-1,TRBJ2-2,CASSLGQSNTGELFF
TRBV13,TRBJ2-1,CASSLDADEQFF
TRBV3-1/TRBV3-2,TRBJ2-6,CASSLARGAAGANVLTF
TRBV15,TRBJ1-2,CATSGGGDRGNYGYTF
TRBV7-9,TRBJ2-7,CASSLDPAVSYEQYF
TRBV18,TRBJ2-3,CASSPPDFRTDTQYF
TRBV2,TRBJ2-2,CASSESPRSGELFF
TRBV5-1,TRBJ1-2,CASSHGKDYGYTF
TRBV14,TRBJ2-7,CASSSYYEQYF
TRBV5-1,TRBJ2-1,CASSLVGAGVGEQFF
TRBV6-6,TRBJ2-4,CASSYSGQGQNIQYF
TRBV7-9,TRBJ1-4,CASSLGQINEKLFF
TRBV2,TRBJ2-1,CASSPSGRASNEQFF